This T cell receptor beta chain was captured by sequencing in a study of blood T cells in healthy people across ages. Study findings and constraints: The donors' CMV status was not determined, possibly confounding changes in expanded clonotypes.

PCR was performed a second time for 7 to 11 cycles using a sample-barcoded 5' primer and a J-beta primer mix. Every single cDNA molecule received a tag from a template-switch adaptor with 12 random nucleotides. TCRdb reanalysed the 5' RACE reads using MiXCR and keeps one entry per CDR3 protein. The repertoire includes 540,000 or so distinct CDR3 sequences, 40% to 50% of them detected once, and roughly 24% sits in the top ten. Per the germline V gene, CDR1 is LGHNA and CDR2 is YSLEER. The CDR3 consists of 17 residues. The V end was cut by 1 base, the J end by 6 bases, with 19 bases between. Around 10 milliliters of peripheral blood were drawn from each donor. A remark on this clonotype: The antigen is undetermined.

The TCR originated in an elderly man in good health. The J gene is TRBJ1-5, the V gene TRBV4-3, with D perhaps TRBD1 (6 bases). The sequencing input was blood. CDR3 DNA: TGCGCCAGCAGCCAAGTCTCCAGGGGCGCGGGGGGTCAGCCCCAGCATTTT. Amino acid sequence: CASSQVSRGAGGQPQHF.